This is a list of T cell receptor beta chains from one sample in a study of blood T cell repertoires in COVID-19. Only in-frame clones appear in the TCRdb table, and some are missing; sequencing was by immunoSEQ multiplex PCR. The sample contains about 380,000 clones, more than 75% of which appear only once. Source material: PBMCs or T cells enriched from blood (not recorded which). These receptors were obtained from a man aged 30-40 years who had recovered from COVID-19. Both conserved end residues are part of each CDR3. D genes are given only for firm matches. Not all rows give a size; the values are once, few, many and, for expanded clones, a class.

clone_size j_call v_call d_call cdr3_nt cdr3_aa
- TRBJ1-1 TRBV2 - TGTGCCAGAAGGGAGGGTAAGGGTGAAGCTTTCTTT CARREGKGEAFF
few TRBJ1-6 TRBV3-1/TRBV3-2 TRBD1 TGTGCCAGCAGCCAAGTCAGGGGGGAGTCCCTCCACTTT CASSQVRGESLHF
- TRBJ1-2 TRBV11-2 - TGTGCCAGTTGGGGGGGCCGCCTTAACTATGGCTACACCTTC CASWGGRLNYGYTF
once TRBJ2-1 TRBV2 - TGTGCCAGCAAAGGGGTAGGTGAGCAGTTCTTC CASKGVGEQFF
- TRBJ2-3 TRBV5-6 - TGTGCCAGCAGCTCGGACTACACAGATACGCAGTATTTT CASSSDYTDTQYF
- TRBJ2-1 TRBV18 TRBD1 TGTGCCAGCTCATCAAGGGGGCTGCAGGACAATGAGCAGTTCTTC CASSSRGLQDNEQFF
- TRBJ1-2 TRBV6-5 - TGTGCCAGCGAACCAATACAGGGAGACTATGGCTACACCTTC CASEPIQGDYGYTF
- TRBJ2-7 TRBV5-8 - TGTGCCAGCAGCTCGACAGGAATCTACGAGCAGTACTTC CASSSTGIYEQYF
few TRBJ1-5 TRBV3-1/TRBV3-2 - TGTGCCAGCAGCCAGGCCAGCAATCAGCCCCAGCATTTT CASSQASNQPQHF
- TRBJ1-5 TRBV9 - TGTGCCAGCAGCGTTGAGGATGGGTATAATCAGCCCCAGCATTTT CASSVEDGYNQPQHF
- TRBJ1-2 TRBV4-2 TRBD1 TGTGCCAGCAGCCAAGTCGCTACCGGGACAGGGGGCTATGGCTACACCTTC CASSQVATGTGGYGYTF
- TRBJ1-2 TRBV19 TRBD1 TGTGCCACCCGGGGCCCTACAGGGGTAGGCTACACCTTC CATRGPTGVGYTF
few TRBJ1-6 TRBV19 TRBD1 TGTGCCAGTAGCCGACAGGGTAATTCACCCCTCCACTTT CASSRQGNSPLHF
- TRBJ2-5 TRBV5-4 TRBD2 TGTGCCAGCAGCTTGGGACCCACTAGCGGGGGGGCCGGGACCCAGTACTTC CASSLGPTSGGAGTQYF
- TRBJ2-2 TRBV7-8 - TGTGCCAGCAGCTTAGACTACAACACCGGGGAGCTGTTTTTT CASSLDYNTGELFF
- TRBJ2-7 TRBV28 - TGTGCCAGCAGGGTAGGGGGAAGCTCCTACGAGCAGTACTTC CASRVGGSSYEQYF
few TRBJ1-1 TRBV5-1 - TGCGCCAGCAGCTCCGGCGGGTCGGGCACTGAAGCTTTCTTT CASSSGGSGTEAFF
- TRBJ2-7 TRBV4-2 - TGTGCCAGCAGCCAAGATCGGGCAGGGCCTCATCTTACCCACTTC CASSQDRAGPHLTHF